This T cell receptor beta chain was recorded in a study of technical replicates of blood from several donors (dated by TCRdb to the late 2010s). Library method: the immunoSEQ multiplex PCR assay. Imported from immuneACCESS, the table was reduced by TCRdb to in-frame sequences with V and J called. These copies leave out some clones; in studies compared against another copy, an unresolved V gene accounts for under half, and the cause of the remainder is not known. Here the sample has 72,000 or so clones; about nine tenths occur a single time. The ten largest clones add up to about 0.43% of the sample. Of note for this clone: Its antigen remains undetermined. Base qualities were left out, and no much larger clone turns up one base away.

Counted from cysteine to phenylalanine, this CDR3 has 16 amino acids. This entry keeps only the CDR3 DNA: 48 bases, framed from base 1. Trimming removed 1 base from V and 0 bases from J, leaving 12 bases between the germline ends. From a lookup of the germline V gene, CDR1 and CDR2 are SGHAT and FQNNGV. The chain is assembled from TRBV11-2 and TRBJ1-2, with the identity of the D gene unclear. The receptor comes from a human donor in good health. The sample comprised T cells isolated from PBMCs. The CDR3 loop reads CASSLVQRPANYGYTF. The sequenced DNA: TGTGCCAGCAGCTTAGTTCAGAGGCCAGCTAACTATGGCTACACCTTC.